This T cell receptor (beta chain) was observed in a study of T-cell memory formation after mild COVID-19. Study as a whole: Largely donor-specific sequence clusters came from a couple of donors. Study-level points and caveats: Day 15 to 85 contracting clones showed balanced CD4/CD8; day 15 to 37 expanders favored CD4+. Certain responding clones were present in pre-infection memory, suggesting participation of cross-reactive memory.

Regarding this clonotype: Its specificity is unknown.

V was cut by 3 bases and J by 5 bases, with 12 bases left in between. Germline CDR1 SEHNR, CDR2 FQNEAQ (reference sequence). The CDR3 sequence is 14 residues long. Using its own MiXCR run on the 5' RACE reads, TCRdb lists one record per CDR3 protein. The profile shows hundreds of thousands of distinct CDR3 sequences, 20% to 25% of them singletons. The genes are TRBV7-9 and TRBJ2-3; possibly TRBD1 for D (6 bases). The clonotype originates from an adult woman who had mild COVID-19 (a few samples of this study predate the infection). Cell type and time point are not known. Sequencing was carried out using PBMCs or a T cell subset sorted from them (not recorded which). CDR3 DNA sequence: TGTGCCAGCAGCTTTGGAACAGGGAAAGATACGCAGTATTTT. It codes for CASSFGTGKDTQYF.